Detailed here is one T cell receptor (beta chain). The data originate from a study of blood T cell repertoires in COVID-19. In the study's own analysis: Amplification with reference gene primers provided the estimates of nucleated cell counts. Libraries were prepared by immunoSEQ multiplex PCR; TCRdb keeps only in-frame clonotypes and omits some of them. D and trimming come from the DNA, and the V and J calls and clone size come from that table. The repertoire consists of a few hundred thousand clones, with 85% occurring once and the leading ten covering approximately 18%. Trimming cost V 8 bases and J 7 bases, with 14 bases left between them. Germline V gene sequence: CDR1 MNHEY, CDR2 SVGAGI. The CDR3 has 12 residues.

Source material: PBMCs or T cells enriched from blood (not recorded which). The origin of this receptor is a man aged 35-49 years who had recovered from COVID-19. The V call is TRBV6-5, the J call TRBJ2-5, with D possibly being TRBD2 (5 bases). The CDR3 DNA is TGTGCCAGCCGAGATACCCGGGGGACCCAGTACTTC. As protein: CASRDTRGTQYF.